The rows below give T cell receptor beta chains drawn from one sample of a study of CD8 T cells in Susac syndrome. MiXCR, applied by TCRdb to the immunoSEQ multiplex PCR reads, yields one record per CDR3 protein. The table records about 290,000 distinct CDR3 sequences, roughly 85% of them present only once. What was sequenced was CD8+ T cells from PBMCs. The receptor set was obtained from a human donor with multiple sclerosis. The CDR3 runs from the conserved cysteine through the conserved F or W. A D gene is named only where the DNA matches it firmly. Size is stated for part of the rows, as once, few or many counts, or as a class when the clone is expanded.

CDR3nt: TGTGCCAGCAGTTTGGTGGGGAGTGAGCAGTTCTTC; CDR3aa: CASSLVGSEQFF; v_gene: TRBV12-3/TRBV12-4; d_gene: .; j_gene: TRBJ2-1; len: 12; abundance: few
CDR3nt: TGTGCCTGGAGTCCCCGACAGGGGGACTACGAGCAGTACTTC; CDR3aa: CAWSPRQGDYEQYF; v_gene: TRBV30; d_gene: TRBD1; j_gene: TRBJ2-7; len: 14; abundance: .
CDR3nt: TGTGCCAGCAGGGAATACTCGAAGGGCTACACCTTC; CDR3aa: CASREYSKGYTF; v_gene: TRBV27; d_gene: .; j_gene: TRBJ1-2; len: 12; abundance: once
CDR3nt: TGTGCCAGCAGGCCTGCAGTTAGGTCCCACGAGCAGTACTTC; CDR3aa: CASRPAVRSHEQYF; v_gene: TRBV6-6; d_gene: .; j_gene: TRBJ2-7; len: 14; abundance: .
CDR3nt: TGTGCCAGCCTCCCACGGGGAGCATCACAAACTGAAGCTTTCTTT; CDR3aa: CASLPRGASQTEAFF; v_gene: TRBV19; d_gene: .; j_gene: TRBJ1-1; len: 15; abundance: .
CDR3nt: TGTGCCAGCAGTGGGTACTTGGGCCAGCGGGAGCAGTACTTC; CDR3aa: CASSGYLGQREQYF; v_gene: TRBV6-5; d_gene: .; j_gene: TRBJ2-7; len: 14; abundance: .
CDR3nt: TGCGCCAGCAGCCGGACAGAGTTTTACAATGAGCAGTTCTTC; CDR3aa: CASSRTEFYNEQFF; v_gene: TRBV4-3; d_gene: .; j_gene: TRBJ2-1; len: 14; abundance: .
CDR3nt: TGTGCCAGCAGTTTATGGGGTCCAGGGACGAGTCAGCCCCAGCATTTT; CDR3aa: CASSLWGPGTSQPQHF; v_gene: TRBV28; d_gene: .; j_gene: TRBJ1-5; len: 16; abundance: .
CDR3nt: TGTGCCTGGAGTAACGAGGCGCTTGGGCCGGTCGGCTACACCTTC; CDR3aa: CAWSNEALGPVGYTF; v_gene: TRBV30; d_gene: .; j_gene: TRBJ1-2; len: 15; abundance: once
CDR3nt: TGTGCCAGCAGTTCGAGTGTAGCGGGAGTGTACAATGAGCAGTTCTTC; CDR3aa: CASSSSVAGVYNEQFF; v_gene: TRBV27; d_gene: TRBD2; j_gene: TRBJ2-1; len: 16; abundance: .
CDR3nt: TGTGCCAGCAGCTGGGGGGCAGAGACCCAGTACTTC; CDR3aa: CASSWGAETQYF; v_gene: TRBV7-9; d_gene: .; j_gene: TRBJ2-5; len: 12; abundance: .
CDR3nt: TGTGCCAGCAGCCCTTCCCCAGGGATGAACACTGAAGCTTTCTTT; CDR3aa: CASSPSPGMNTEAFF; v_gene: TRBV5-4; d_gene: .; j_gene: TRBJ1-1; len: 15; abundance: .
CDR3nt: TGTGCCAGCAGCGCCTCCCAGGGGGCCCCCTACGAGCAGTACTTC; CDR3aa: CASSASQGAPYEQYF; v_gene: TRBV9; d_gene: TRBD1; j_gene: TRBJ2-7; len: 15; abundance: once
CDR3nt: TGTGCCAGCAGCCGAGACAGCGTCCGCACAGATACGCAGTATTTT; CDR3aa: CASSRDSVRTDTQYF; v_gene: TRBV14; d_gene: .; j_gene: TRBJ2-3; len: 15; abundance: .
CDR3nt: TGTGCCAGCAGTCCGATTGGGAACACCGGGGAGCTGTTTTTT; CDR3aa: CASSPIGNTGELFF; v_gene: TRBV6-5; d_gene: .; j_gene: TRBJ2-2; len: 14; abundance: .
CDR3nt: TGTGCCAGCAGCCAAGAAGTTTACTCGACAGGGGTCTATGGCTACACCTTC; CDR3aa: CASSQEVYSTGVYGYTF; v_gene: TRBV14; d_gene: TRBD1; j_gene: TRBJ1-2; len: 17; abundance: .
CDR3nt: TGTGCCAGCAGTTCCGGACTAGGGGGTGAGCAGTTCTTC; CDR3aa: CASSSGLGGEQFF; v_gene: TRBV27; d_gene: .; j_gene: TRBJ2-1; len: 13; abundance: .
CDR3nt: TGTGCCAGCAGCTTCGGACAGGGAGGGGGCGCGGCCAAAAACATTCAGTACTTC; CDR3aa: CASSFGQGGGAAKNIQYF; v_gene: TRBV11-2; d_gene: .; j_gene: TRBJ2-4; len: 18; abundance: .
CDR3nt: TGTGCCATCAGTGAGTCGGATGACTACGAGCAGTACTTC; CDR3aa: CAISESDDYEQYF; v_gene: TRBV10-3; d_gene: .; j_gene: TRBJ2-7; len: 13; abundance: .
CDR3nt: TGTGCCAGCAGCCTAAGAGTGCCAGGGATTTTACAGGACACTGAAGCTTTCTTT; CDR3aa: CASSLRVPGILQDTEAFF; v_gene: TRBV3-1; d_gene: .; j_gene: TRBJ1-1; len: 18; abundance: .
CDR3nt: TGCAGCGTTGGGATAGCGGTTATATCCTACAATGAGCAGTTCTTC; CDR3aa: CSVGIAVISYNEQFF; v_gene: TRBV29-1; d_gene: .; j_gene: TRBJ2-1; len: 15; abundance: .
CDR3nt: TGCGCCAGCAGCGATGGACAGGGCCCACAATGGGAGCAGTTCTTC; CDR3aa: CASSDGQGPQWEQFF; v_gene: TRBV4-3; d_gene: TRBD1; j_gene: TRBJ2-1; len: 15; abundance: .
CDR3nt: TGCGCCAGCAGCCAAGTAGACAGGGTGAACACTGAAGCTTTCTTT; CDR3aa: CASSQVDRVNTEAFF; v_gene: TRBV4-3; d_gene: TRBD1; j_gene: TRBJ1-1; len: 15; abundance: once
CDR3nt: TGCGCCAGCCAGAAGACACTAGCGGGAGACCCAGAGACCCAGTACTTC; CDR3aa: CASQKTLAGDPETQYF; v_gene: TRBV4-1; d_gene: TRBD2; j_gene: TRBJ2-5; len: 16; abundance: .
CDR3nt: TGTGCCAGCACCCCTAAGCAATCCTACGAGCAGTACTTC; CDR3aa: CASTPKQSYEQYF; v_gene: TRBV7-9; d_gene: .; j_gene: TRBJ2-7; len: 13; abundance: .
CDR3nt: TGTGCCAGCTCGAAGACAGCTAACTATGGCTACACCTTC; CDR3aa: CASSKTANYGYTF; v_gene: TRBV18; d_gene: .; j_gene: TRBJ1-2; len: 13; abundance: .
CDR3nt: TGTGCCAGCAGCCCCCGGACCTACCCCTACACTGAAGCTTTCTTT; CDR3aa: CASSPRTYPYTEAFF; v_gene: TRBV7-9; d_gene: .; j_gene: TRBJ1-1; len: 15; abundance: .
CDR3nt: TGTGCCAGTGATCACGTGGAAGGGAGTGAGCAGTTCTTC; CDR3aa: CASDHVEGSEQFF; v_gene: TRBV19; d_gene: .; j_gene: TRBJ2-1; len: 13; abundance: .
CDR3nt: TGTGCCAGCAGACAAGGACAGGGTGAAGGGAATGAGCAGTTCTTC; CDR3aa: CASRQGQGEGNEQFF; v_gene: TRBV7-8; d_gene: TRBD1; j_gene: TRBJ2-1; len: 15; abundance: .
CDR3nt: TGTGCCAGCAGCCACTTAGGGGGGGATCAGCCCCAGCATTTT; CDR3aa: CASSHLGGDQPQHF; v_gene: TRBV7-2; d_gene: .; j_gene: TRBJ1-5; len: 14; abundance: once
CDR3nt: TGCGCCAGCAGTGAGGCCGGGACAGGGACCTATGGCTACACCTTC; CDR3aa: CASSEAGTGTYGYTF; v_gene: TRBV10-2; d_gene: TRBD1; j_gene: TRBJ1-2; len: 15; abundance: .
CDR3nt: TGCGCCAGCGACCTAGCGGGAGGAACAGATACGCAGTATTTT; CDR3aa: CASDLAGGTDTQYF; v_gene: TRBV10-2; d_gene: TRBD2; j_gene: TRBJ2-3; len: 14; abundance: .
CDR3nt: TGTGCCAGCAGTTACCGGCGGTCCAGCTACAATGAGCAGTTCTTC; CDR3aa: CASSYRRSSYNEQFF; v_gene: TRBV6-2/TRBV6-3; d_gene: .; j_gene: TRBJ2-1; len: 15; abundance: .
CDR3nt: TGTGCCTCCCAGGGAGGGCAAATTTACGAGCAGTACTTC; CDR3aa: CASQGGQIYEQYF; v_gene: TRBV2; d_gene: TRBD2; j_gene: TRBJ2-7; len: 13; abundance: .
CDR3nt: TGTGCCTGGAGTGTACTCCTGGGGTTGGGTGAAGCTTTCTTT; CDR3aa: CAWSVLLGLGEAFF; v_gene: TRBV30; d_gene: .; j_gene: TRBJ1-1; len: 14; abundance: .
CDR3nt: TGTGCCAGCAGTCCCTTTCGCCGGACTAGCGGGAGGGCGGTCGGGGAGCTGTTTTTT; CDR3aa: CASSPFRRTSGRAVGELFF; v_gene: TRBV6-2/TRBV6-3; d_gene: TRBD2; j_gene: TRBJ2-2; len: 19; abundance: .
CDR3nt: TGTGCCAGCAGCTCCGGTAGGGATCGCTACAATGAGCAGTTCTTC; CDR3aa: CASSSGRDRYNEQFF; v_gene: TRBV5-6; d_gene: .; j_gene: TRBJ2-1; len: 15; abundance: .